The following is a T cell receptor beta chain sequence with its context. Some clones are missing from TCRdb's copy, which holds only in-frame ones; the method was immunoSEQ multiplex PCR. The data contain almost 400,000 clones, more than 75% of them seen just once; the ten biggest clones take up approximately 1%. This sample was taken from a study of blood T cell repertoires in COVID-19. Study-wide context: Spain, Italy and the United States supplied samples that represented acute and convalescent COVID-19. PBMCs, B-cell-depleted T cells, or T cells were the source of the cDNA or gDNA that made up the material.

Adults between roughly 18 and 89 years of age took part from about 24 US areas. Cohort assignment relied on participant-reported clinical history. V lost 2 bases and J 11 bases, leaving 12 bases between the germline ends. The CDR3 is made up of 11 amino acids. The V gene's germline CDR1 is GTSNPN and CDR2 SVGIG (reference sequence). The sequencing input was PBMCs or T cells enriched from blood (not recorded which). This clonotype was obtained from a woman aged 25 to 39 with acute COVID-19. The rearrangement joins TRBV30 to TRBJ1-1; the D is unclear. CDR3 loop: CAWSSQTLAFF. The DNA of the CDR3 is TGTGCCTGGAGTTCACAGACGCTCGCTTTCTTT.